These T cell receptor beta chains were read from a single sample in a study of T cell clones after liver transplantation. Produced via immunoSEQ multiplex PCR; TCRdb's table is partial and in-frame only. The sample consists of about 45,000 clones, roughly 86% of them appearing once. The input for sequencing was CD4+ T cells from blood, taken 24 months after liver transplant. The receptor set was obtained from a human patient who received a liver transplant. Some of the T cells may derive from the graft donor. Each CDR3 is given with its conserved first and last residue. D genes are given only for firm matches. Some rows mark clone size as missing; the rest say once, few, many or name a class of expanded clone.

- medium-sized TRBJ2-7 TRBV19 TGTGCCAGTAGTATGGGACATAACAGCTACGAGCAGTACTTC CASSMGHNSYEQYF
TRBD1 - TRBJ2-3 TRBV29-1 TGCAGCGTTCGACAGGGGAGCACAGATACGCAGTATTTT CSVRQGSTDTQYF
- - TRBJ1-2 TRBV9 TGTGCCAGCAGCGTAGAAGGGGTTAGCTATGGCTACACCTTC CASSVEGVSYGYTF
- once TRBJ2-6 TRBV4-3 TGCGCCAGCAGCCAAGATGTACAGAGCTCTGGGGCCAACGTCCTGACTTTC CASSQDVQSSGANVLTF
TRBD1 - TRBJ1-6 TRBV19 TGTGCCAGTAGTATAAAACAGGGGGGTTCTAATTCACCCCTCCACTTT CASSIKQGGSNSPLHF
- - TRBJ1-6 TRBV7-7 TGTGCCAGCAGCTACGGGATTAATTCACCCCTCCACTTT CASSYGINSPLHF
- - TRBJ2-7 TRBV7-6 TGTGCCAGCAGCTCCTTTAGGGACGAGCAGTACTTC CASSSFRDEQYF
- - TRBJ1-1 TRBV6-1 TGTGCCAGCACCACAGGAAGACAGAACACTGAAGCTTTCTTT CASTTGRQNTEAFF
- - TRBJ1-5 TRBV6-6 TGTGCCAGCAGTTCTCGAGTACCCTATTATCAGCCCCAGCATTTT CASSSRVPYYQPQHF
- - TRBJ2-1 TRBV4-1 TGCGCCAGCAGCCATCTCCTGGGGCGGGGCGGCAATGAGCAGTTCTTC CASSHLLGRGGNEQFF
- - TRBJ2-7 TRBV7-8 TGTGCCAGCAGCTCGTTCTACGAGCAGTACTTC CASSSFYEQYF
- - TRBJ2-2 TRBV6-1 TGTGCCAGCAGTGAGGTGGGGGGCGGCGCCGGGGAGCTGTTTTTT CASSEVGGGAGELFF